A single sample gave rise to the 27 T cell receptor beta chains below, sequenced in a study of blood T cell repertoires in COVID-19. Assay: immunoSEQ multiplex PCR; the TCRdb copy retains only in-frame clones and omits some. The table has under 350,000 clones, around nine tenths seen once. Specimen: peripheral blood. All receptors derive from a woman in her 30s with COVID-19, enrolled during active disease.

Regarding this clone: Within the sample, other DNA sequences also encode this same CDR3. The J gene is TRBJ1-2, the V gene TRBV7-2; D unresolved. Trimming pared 0 bases from V and 4 bases from J, leaving 6 bases between. The CDR3 has 13 residues. CDR1 and CDR2 (germline): SGHTA, FQGNSA. The CDR3 DNA sequence: TGTGCCAGCAGCTTAGCCGGGTCCTATGGCTACACCTTC. Translation: CASSLAGSYGYTF.

This chain uses TRBV5-1 with TRBJ2-7; 11 nucleotides align to TRBD1. The CDR3 is made up of 15 amino acids. CDR1 and CDR2 (germline): SGHRS, YFSETQ. Trimming at V came to 4 bases and at J to 3 bases, leaving 6 bases not matched to a gene. The CDR3 DNA reads TGCGCCAGCAGCGGGCCGGGGACAGGGGGCTACGAGCAGTACTTC. This translates into CASSGPGTGGYEQYF.

V is TRBV9 and J is TRBJ2-2, with TRBD2 identical over 10 bases. Trimming at V came to 6 bases and at J to 6 bases, leaving 11 bases not matched to a gene. From germline, CDR1 is SGDLS and CDR2 YYNGEE. This CDR3 spans 16 amino acids. This CDR3 is CASNLAGGTFAGELFF. The DNA for the CDR3 is TGTGCCAGCAACTTAGCGGGAGGAACGTTCGCCGGGGAGCTGTTTTTT.

The V call is TRBV5-1, the J call TRBJ1-5; D might be TRBD1 (5 bases). Trimming took 0 bases from V and 2 from J, leaving 6 bases between them. Germline assignment: CDR1 SGHRS and CDR2 YFSETQ. CDR3 length: 14 amino acids. CDR3 protein: CASSLAGGNQPQHF. The CDR3 DNA sequence: TGCGCCAGCAGCTTGGCGGGGGGCAATCAGCCCCAGCATTTT.

The chain links TRBV6-5 to TRBJ1-2, with TRBD1 matching 7 bases. V lost 7 bases, J lost 4 bases, and 9 bases stayed unmatched. The CDR3 totals 14 residues. Germline values: CDR1 MNHEY, CDR2 SVGAGI. For the CDR3, the DNA is TGTGCCAGCAAATTAGGACAGGACCTCTATGGCTACACCTTC. Translating gives CASKLGQDLYGYTF.

This chain joins TRBV6-5 and TRBJ2-5, with D tentatively TRBD2 (5 bases). In germline, CDR1 is MNHEY, CDR2 SVGAGI. V dropped 7 bases and J dropped 4 bases, with 10 bases sitting between them. The CDR3 is 12 residues long. For the CDR3, the DNA is TGTGCCAGCAAAATTGCGGGAGAGACCCAGTACTTC. Residues: CASKIAGETQYF.

The chain joins TRBV19 to TRBJ1-4; D is undetermined. Germline values: CDR1 LNHDA, CDR2 SQIVND (reference sequence). The CDR3 runs 13 residues. Trimming cost V 6 bases and J 5 bases, with 10 bases left between them. CDR3 bases: TGTGCCAGTAGCGGAGGATCGAATGAAAAACTGTTTTTT. It translates to CASSGGSNEKLFF.

The chain has TRBV28 and TRBJ1-1, with D possibly being TRBD1 (6 bases). CDR1 is MDHEN, CDR2 SYDVKM, per germline. Trimming pared 5 bases from V and 4 bases from J, leaving 11 bases between. The CDR3 is made up of 13 amino acids. The CDR3 loop is CASSPPRGTEAFF. CDR3 in DNA: TGTGCCAGCAGTCCCCCCAGGGGCACTGAAGCTTTCTTT. Full variable domain (missing parts from reference TRBV28 and TRBJ1-1): DVKVTQSSRYLVKRTGEKVFLECVQDMDHENMFWYRQDPGLGLRLIYFSYDVKMKEKGDIPEGYSVSREKKERFSLILESASTNQTSMYLCASSPPRGTEAFFGQGTRLTVV.

The chain joins TRBV14 to TRBJ2-7; 14 nucleotides align to TRBD2. V was clipped by 5 bases and J by 4 bases; unmatched bases: 7. CDR1 is SGHDN and CDR2 is FVKESK in the germline V gene. The CDR3 sequence is 16 residues long. CDR3 in amino acids: CASSWTSGRHRYEQYF. The CDR3 DNA reads TGTGCCAGCAGCTGGACTAGCGGGAGGCATCGGTACGAGCAGTACTTC.

The chain joins TRBV2 to TRBJ2-1; 7 nucleotides align to TRBD1. In germline, CDR1 is SNHLY, CDR2 FYNNEI. J was trimmed by 5 bases and V by 6 bases; bases with no gene match: 4. This CDR3 contains 13 residues. The CDR3 loop reads CASRGDSNNEQFF. For the CDR3, the DNA is TGTGCCAGCAGGGGGGACAGCAACAATGAGCAGTTCTTC.

The chain is built from TRBV4-1 and TRBJ2-7, with TRBD1 matching over 12 bases. Trimming took 6 bases from V and 2 from J; bases not matched to a gene: 5. CDR1 is MGHRA, CDR2 YSYEKL, per germline. The CDR3 totals 15 residues. CDR3 in DNA: TGCGCCAGCAGACTGGGACAGGGGGCGACCTACGAGCAGTACTTC. Its protein is CASRLGQGATYEQYF.

The chain carries TRBV25-1 and TRBJ1-2; unclear D gene. Germline CDR1 is MGHDK and CDR2 is SYGVNS. With 2 bases removed from V and 8 bases from J, the gap between germline ends came to 12 bases. The CDR3 spans 13 residues. CDR3 nucleotides: TGTGCCAGCAGTGAACGCGTCTTGGGCGGCTACACCTTC. Its translation: CASSERVLGGYTF.

For the CDR3, the DNA is TGTGCCACCAGTGATCCACTAGGAGGCTACACCTTC. As protein: CATSDPLGGYTF. This rearrangement joins TRBV24-1 to TRBJ1-2; unclear D gene. The ends were cut back, 3 bases at V and 8 bases at J, with 9 bases in the middle. Germline loops: CDR1 KGHDR, CDR2 SFDVKD. CDR3 length: 12 amino acids.

This clone was seen a single time. The genes are TRBV6-6 and TRBJ1-5, with 9 bases lining up with TRBD1. This CDR3 comprises 15 residues. The ends lost 4 bases at V and 4 bases at J; junction bases unmatched: 5. The germline gives CDR1 MNHNY, CDR2 SVGAGI (reference sequence). This CDR3 is CASSSGTGPNQPQHF. The CDR3 DNA reads TGTGCCAGCAGTTCCGGGACAGGGCCTAATCAGCCCCAGCATTTT.

The table lists this clone with a few counts. V gene TRBV3-1 (or the pseudogene TRBV3-2) combines with J gene TRBJ1-6, with D unresolved. Looked up from germline, CDR1 is LGHDT and CDR2 is YNNKEL (reference sequence). The CDR3 contains 18 residues. V lost 5 bases and J lost 5, with 22 bases in between. The chain's CDR3 is CASSVDRPIIHHNSPLHF. CDR3 DNA sequence: TGTGCCAGCAGCGTCGATCGTCCCATCATACATCATAATTCACCCCTCCACTTT.

This clone was seen once. The DNA for the CDR3 is TGTGCCAGCAGACCGACAGGGGAGTACTATGGCTACACCTTC. This gives the protein CASRPTGEYYGYTF. The V and J genes are TRBV27 and TRBJ1-2; 8 nucleotides agree with TRBD1. This CDR3 is built from 14 residues. Germline loops: CDR1 MNHEY, CDR2 SMNVEV (reference sequence). Trimming cost V 6 bases and J 3 bases; bases outside gene matches: 6.

This chain connects TRBV30 to TRBJ1-1; D gene unclear. V lost 3 bases and J lost 1, with 9 bases in between. Germline values: CDR1 GTSNPN, CDR2 SVGIG (reference sequence). CDR3 length: 13 residues. CDR3 in amino acids: CAWSQSQNTEAFF. Here the CDR3 DNA reads TGTGCCTGGAGCCAGTCACAGAACACTGAAGCTTTCTTT.

The chain has TRBV5-4 and TRBJ2-2; the D gene is possibly TRBD1 (6 bases). The CDR3 is made up of 13 amino acids. The germline CDR1 and CDR2 sequences are SGHNT and YYREEE (reference sequence). V was cut by 4 bases and J by 7 bases, with 11 bases left in between. The DNA for the CDR3 is TGTGCCAGCAGCCCCGCAGGGGTCGGGGAGCTGTTTTTT. It encodes CASSPAGVGELFF.

This clone showed up just once. The chain employs TRBV5-1 and TRBJ2-1, with TRBD2 matching 7 bases. CDR1 is SGHRS and CDR2 is YFSETQ in the germline V gene. This CDR3 region has 14 residues. Trimming cost V 0 bases and J 8 bases; bases outside gene matches: 5. As DNA, the CDR3 is TGCGCCAGCAGCTTGGTAGCGGGTTTCGATGAGCAGTTCTTC. This encodes CASSLVAGFDEQFF. The whole variable domain, remainder taken from reference TRBV5-1 and TRBJ2-1, is KAGVTQTPRYLIKTRGQQVTLSCSPISGHRSVSWYQQTPGQGLQFLFEYFSETQRNKGNFPGRFSGRQFSNSRSEMNVSTLELGDSALYLCASSLVAGFDEQFFGPGTRLTVL.

The genes are TRBV28 and TRBJ2-3; D call uncertain. Germline values: CDR1 MDHEN, CDR2 SYDVKM. This CDR3 has 12 amino acids. Trimming pared 8 bases from V and 1 base from J, leaving 7 bases between. The CDR3 DNA sequence: TGTGCCAGCCGCGAGCGCACAGATACGCAGTATTTT. Its protein is CASRERTDTQYF.

The chain recombines TRBV5-6 with TRBJ1-4; D is ambiguous. This CDR3 is 13 amino acids long. Trimming removed 0 bases from V and 8 bases from J, with 8 bases in between. The germline CDR1 and CDR2 sequences are SGHDT and YYEEEE. This chain's CDR3 is CASSLDRGEKLFF. DNA for the CDR3: TGTGCCAGCAGCTTGGACCGGGGAGAAAAACTGTTTTTT.

V is TRBV5-6 and J is TRBJ1-5; 8 bases align to TRBD1. V was pared by 1 base and J by 6 bases, with 9 bases of the junction left unmatched. In germline, CDR1 is SGHDT, CDR2 YYEEEE. This CDR3 contains 16 residues. The CDR3 region is CASSLRRQGQGQPQHF. DNA of the CDR3: TGTGCCAGCAGCTTGAGGAGACAGGGGCAAGGTCAGCCCCAGCATTTT.

CDR3 in amino acids: CASSTQGPAYEQYF. For the CDR3, the DNA is TGTGCCAGCAGTACACAGGGGCCAGCCTACGAGCAGTACTTC. This sequence joins TRBV27 and TRBJ2-7, with 7 bases fitting TRBD1. The CDR3 loop spans 14 amino acids. V dropped 5 bases and J dropped 2; count of bases not matched to a gene: 6. Germline loops: CDR1 MNHEY, CDR2 SMNVEV (reference sequence).

This chain joins TRBV14 and TRBJ2-7; D is undetermined. CDR3 length: 13 amino acids. Trimming took off 1 base at V and 3 bases at J, with 7 bases between the two ends. Germline CDR1 is SGHDN and CDR2 is FVKESK. The CDR3 loop is CASSQGAYYEQYF. The DNA of the CDR3 is TGTGCCAGCAGCCAAGGCGCCTACTACGAGCAGTACTTC.

To note about this clone: The sample contains more than one DNA sequence encoding this CDR3. The chain has TRBV4-3 and TRBJ2-7; weak D call: TRBD2 (5 bases). The length of the CDR3 is 14 residues. Germline V gives CDR1 LGHNA, CDR2 YSLEER. V was clipped by 0 bases and J by 3 bases, with 9 bases between them. The CDR3 loop reads CASSQDHRGYEQYF. The CDR3 coding sequence is TGCGCCAGCAGCCAAGATCATCGGGGCTACGAGCAGTACTTC.

The V gene is TRBV6-5, the J gene TRBJ2-1; 10 bases agree with TRBD1. Germline CDR1 reads MNHEY; CDR2 reads SVGAGI. Losses at the gene ends were 8 bases for V and 9 bases for J; bases not matched to a gene: 4. The CDR3 loop spans 12 amino acids. The CDR3 DNA sequence: TGTGCCAGCGGGACAGGGGTTGCTGAGCAGTTCTTC. It encodes CASGTGVAEQFF.

V usage is TRBV9 and J usage is TRBJ1-2; D might be TRBD1 (5 bases). The V end was cut by 3 bases, the J end by 8 bases, with 11 bases between. CDR1 and CDR2 from the germline V gene are SGDLS and YYNGEE. This CDR3 has 12 residues. The CDR3: CASSGDWGGYTF. Written as DNA, the CDR3 is TGTGCCAGCAGCGGGGACTGGGGCGGCTACACCTTC.